This T cell receptor (beta chain) was identified in a study of Ad26.COV2.S vaccination and SARS-CoV-2 variants. The CDR3 has 13 amino acids. V lost 2 bases to trimming and J lost 8 bases, with 10 bases between them. This clone was observed a few times. Here immunoSEQ multiplex PCR was the method, and the copy in TCRdb shows in-frame clones only, minus some. The sample contains roughly 400,000 clones, about 89% of which appear only once. The treatment: about 20 received Ad26.COV2.S at low or high dose, single or two shots; several received placebo; per-sample allocation not given. The samples were gathered on day 63 after the first injection of vaccine or placebo.

The sequences come from peripheral blood, collected in a trial of Ad26.COV2.S vaccine versus placebo. This receptor was obtained from a person between 18 and 65 years old who received the Ad26.COV2.S COVID-19 vaccine or a placebo. The chain combines TRBV12-3 or TRBV12-4 with TRBJ2-1; perhaps TRBD2 as D (5 bases). CDR3 amino acids: CASSLRGGDEQFF. The CDR3 nucleotides read TGTGCCAGCAGTTTACGGGGTGGGGATGAGCAGTTCTTC.